This entry lists 17 T cell receptor beta chains sequenced from one sample in a study of beta chain features in type 1 diabetes (dated by TCRdb to the late 2010s). Libraries were constructed by the immunoSEQ multiplex PCR assay. The entire isolated RNA was reverse transcribed using the High Capacity cDNA Reverse Transcription Kit, and thus expressed TCRB transcripts were sequenced. The table comes from immuneACCESS by way of TCRdb, which keeps in-frame sequences with V and J called. Part of the clones is missing from these tables; in studies checked, under half for an unresolved V gene and the rest for unknown reasons. This sample gives about 130,000 clones in total; about a tenth of them show up just once. The ten largest clones add up to roughly 0.74% of the sample. Sequencing was performed on central memory CD4+ T cells from blood. The receptors come from a man aged 18 to 35 in good health.

The chain is built from TRBV4-3 and TRBJ1-2; 7 bases are a match to TRBD1. The CDR3 is 14 residues long. From germline, CDR1 is LGHNA and CDR2 YSLEER. V was pared by 1 base and J by 4 bases, with 3 bases of the junction left unmatched. CDR3 nucleotide sequence: TGCGCCAGCAGCCAAGGACAGGGCTCCTATGGCTACACCTTC. This sequence encodes CASSQGQGSYGYTF.

This sequence joins TRBV4-2 and TRBJ2-3; 12 positions match TRBD2. CDR1 and CDR2 (germline): LGHNA, YNFKEQ. The junction had 5 bases not matched to a gene; V was cut back by 1 base and J by 6 bases. The CDR3 consists of 16 residues. The CDR3 loop reads CASSQVSSGGVDTQYF. As DNA, the CDR3 is TGTGCCAGCAGCCAAGTGTCTAGCGGGGGGGTGGATACGCAGTATTTT.

The chain is built from TRBV7-9 and TRBJ2-3; TRBD2 agrees at 7 bases. Germline loops: CDR1 SEHNR, CDR2 FQNEAQ (reference sequence). V lost 5 bases, J lost 0 bases, and 2 bases stayed unmatched. The CDR3 spans 14 residues. The DNA for the CDR3 is TGTGCCAGCAGCCAGCGGGGTAGCACAGATACGCAGTATTTT. Amino acids: CASSQRGSTDTQYF.

The chain has TRBV6-5 and TRBJ2-5, with a possible D match to TRBD2 (7 bases). Germline V gene lookup returns CDR1 MNHEY and CDR2 SVGAGI. Trimming removed 0 bases from V and 2 bases from J, with 13 bases in between. The CDR3 runs to 16 residues. In nucleotides, the CDR3 is TGTGCCAGCAGTTACTCAGGGCGGGGGCCTCAAGAGACCCAGTACTTC. The encoded protein is CASSYSGRGPQETQYF.

This clone came up a few times. J is TRBJ1-1 and V is TRBV4-2, with D possibly matching TRBD1 (6 bases). CDR1 and CDR2 (germline): LGHNA, YNFKEQ. The CDR3 loop spans 14 amino acids. Between the trimmed V and J ends, which lost 4 bases and 1 base, there was a span of 10 bases. The CDR3: CASSLDSSNTEAFF. The CDR3 nucleotides read TGTGCCAGCAGCCTGGACAGTTCGAACACTGAAGCTTTCTTT.

This clone was seen more than once but under ten times. The chain links TRBV4-2 to TRBJ1-4, with 9 bases that match TRBD1. The V gene's germline CDR1 is LGHNA and CDR2 YNFKEQ. Unmatched junction bases numbered 6, after V lost 2 bases and J lost 8 bases. The CDR3 extends over 15 amino acids. Here the CDR3 DNA reads TGTGCCAGCAGCCAACCGGGACAGGGTTGGGAAAAACTGTTTTTT. Translation gives CASSQPGQGWEKLFF.

This clone has ten or more counts. The V call is TRBV7-9, the J call TRBJ2-3; D gene unclear. The CDR3 has 11 residues. Germline V lookup: CDR1 SEHNR, CDR2 FQNEAQ (reference sequence). Deletions cut 5 bases from V and 5 bases from J, with 5 bases between. The CDR3 loop is CASSRQDTQYF. The CDR3 DNA is TGTGCCAGCAGCCGACAAGATACGCAGTATTTT.

This clone was seen a handful of times. The J gene is TRBJ1-3, the V gene TRBV9; D call uncertain. The germline gives CDR1 SGDLS, CDR2 YYNGEE. V shed 5 bases and J shed 7 bases, with 16 bases lying between them. This CDR3 region has 14 residues. The CDR3 nucleotides are TGTGCCAGCAGTTTCTCGGGAGGACCGAACACCATATATTTT. Amino acid sequence: CASSFSGGPNTIYF. Full variable domain (outside the CDR3, taken from reference TRBV9 and TRBJ1-3): DSGVTQTPKHLITATGQRVTLRCSPRSGDLSVYWYQQSLDQGLQFLIQYYNGEERAKGNILERFSAQQFPDLHSELNLSSLELGDSALYFCASSFSGGPNTIYFGEGSWLTVV.

This sequence joins TRBV5-1 and TRBJ2-1; possible D gene TRBD1, 6 bases. V was shortened by 4 bases and J by 5 bases, with 13 bases between the two germline ends. The length of the CDR3 is 14 residues. Germline-derived CDR1 and CDR2 are SGHRS and YFSETQ. CDR3 amino acids: CASSPGTYNNEQFF. CDR3 DNA sequence: TGCGCCAGCAGCCCCGGGACATATAACAATGAGCAGTTCTTC.

The CDR3 sequence: CASSQQISGGTEAFF. The CDR3 nucleotides read TGTGCCAGCAGCCAGCAGATTTCAGGGGGCACTGAAGCTTTCTTT. This sequence joins TRBV11-2 and TRBJ1-1; 7 bases are shared with TRBD1. Germline V gene sequence: CDR1 SGHAT, CDR2 FQNNGV. The V and J ends lost 5 bases and 4 bases, in that order; junction bases with no gene match: 10. CDR3 length equals 15 residues.

This clone was picked up a small number of times. The chain has TRBV25-1 and TRBJ2-3; D remains ambiguous. CDR3 length: 13 residues. V shed 2 bases and J shed 1 base, with 4 bases lying between them. Germline lookup yields CDR1 MGHDK and CDR2 SYGVNS. Here the CDR3 reads CASSERGTDTQYF. In DNA, the CDR3 is TGTGCCAGCAGTGAACGGGGCACAGATACGCAGTATTTT.

This clone appeared a few times. This sequence joins TRBV5-6 and TRBJ2-7; 9 bases line up with TRBD1. The trim removed 4 bases at V and 3 bases at J, leaving 11 bases unmatched. This CDR3 contains 16 residues. Looked up from germline, CDR1 is SGHDT and CDR2 is YYEEEE. CDR3 bases: TGTGCCAGCAGCCACGGGACAGGGTCCAGCCTCTACGAGCAGTACTTC. Protein product: CASSHGTGSSLYEQYF.

The rearrangement links TRBV4-2 to TRBJ1-4; the match to TRBD1 covers 8 bases. This CDR3 spans 15 amino acids. V lost 1 base and J lost 7; bases outside the gene matches: 5. From germline, CDR1 is LGHNA and CDR2 YNFKEQ. CDR3 sequence reads: CASSQAPGQGEKLFF. CDR3 DNA sequence: TGTGCCAGCAGCCAAGCCCCAGGACAGGGTGAAAAACTGTTTTTT.

The chain carries TRBV6-1 and TRBJ2-5; 10 bases map to TRBD1. Germline V CDR1 and CDR2: MNHNS, SASEGT. Trimming removed 6 bases from V and 4 bases from J; junction bases left unmatched: 8. CDR3 length: 15 residues. This CDR3 reads CASRPGQGSSETQYF. The DNA for the CDR3 is TGTGCCAGCAGGCCGGGACAGGGGAGTTCAGAGACCCAGTACTTC.

This rearrangement joins TRBV6-5 to TRBJ2-1; TRBD2 might be the D (7 bases). Germline lookup yields CDR1 MNHEY and CDR2 SVGAGI. The length of the CDR3 is 15 residues. V dropped 6 bases and J dropped 6 bases, with 18 bases sitting between them. CDR3 in amino acids: CASRRVRGRINEQFF. The CDR3 DNA is TGTGCCAGCAGACGGGTGCGGGGGCGAATCAATGAGCAGTTCTTC.

Here the CDR3 DNA reads TGCGCCAGCAGCTTGTGGCAGGTTGGGTCCGGGGAGCTGTTTTTT. As protein: CASSLWQVGSGELFF. This chain uses TRBV5-1 with TRBJ2-2; D is undetermined. The CDR3 is 15 residues long. Between the trimmed V and J ends, which lost 1 base and 6 bases, there was a span of 13 bases. In germline, CDR1 is SGHRS, CDR2 YFSETQ.

On this clone itself: The same CDR3 arises from other DNA sequences in this sample as well. V and J are TRBV7-9 and TRBJ1-1, with D unclear. Germline V gives CDR1 SEHNR, CDR2 FQNEAQ (reference sequence). V was cut by 5 bases and J by 1 base, with 5 bases left in between. The CDR3 has 12 amino acids. The CDR3 loop reads CASSVQNTEAFF. The CDR3, as DNA: TGTGCCAGCAGCGTACAGAACACTGAAGCTTTCTTT.